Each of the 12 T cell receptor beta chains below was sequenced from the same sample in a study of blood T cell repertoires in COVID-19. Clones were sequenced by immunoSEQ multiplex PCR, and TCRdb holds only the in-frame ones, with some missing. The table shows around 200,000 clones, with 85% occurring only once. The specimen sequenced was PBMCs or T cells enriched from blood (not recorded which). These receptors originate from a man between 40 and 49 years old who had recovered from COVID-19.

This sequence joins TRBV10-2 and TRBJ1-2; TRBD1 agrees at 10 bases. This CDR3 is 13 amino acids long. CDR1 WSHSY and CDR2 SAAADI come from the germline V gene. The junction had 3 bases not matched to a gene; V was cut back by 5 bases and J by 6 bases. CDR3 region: CASSSGTGDGYTF. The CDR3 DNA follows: TGCGCCAGCAGTTCCGGGACAGGGGATGGCTACACCTTC.

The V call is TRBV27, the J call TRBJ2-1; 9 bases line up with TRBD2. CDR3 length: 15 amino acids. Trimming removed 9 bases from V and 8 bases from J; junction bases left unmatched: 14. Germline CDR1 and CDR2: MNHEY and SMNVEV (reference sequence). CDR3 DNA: TGTGCCAGGAGGCTTAGGGCGGGAGGGCCACATGAGCAGTTCTTC. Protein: CARRLRAGGPHEQFF.

The CDR3 sequence: CASRRQGWNEQYF. In nucleotides, the CDR3 is TGTGCCAGCAGGCGACAGGGGTGGAACGAGCAGTACTTC. This sequence joins TRBV6-5 and TRBJ2-7; 8 bases line up with TRBD1. Per the germline V gene, CDR1 is MNHEY and CDR2 is SVGAGI. There are 13 residues in the CDR3. Unmatched junction bases numbered 6, after V lost 6 bases and J lost 5 bases.

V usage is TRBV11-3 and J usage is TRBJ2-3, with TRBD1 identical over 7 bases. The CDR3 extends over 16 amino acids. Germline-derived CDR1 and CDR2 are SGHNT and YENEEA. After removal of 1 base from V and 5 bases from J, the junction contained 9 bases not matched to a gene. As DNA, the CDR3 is TGTGCCAGCAGCTTAGGGGTACAGGGGCGAGGAGATACGCAGTATTTT. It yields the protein CASSLGVQGRGDTQYF.

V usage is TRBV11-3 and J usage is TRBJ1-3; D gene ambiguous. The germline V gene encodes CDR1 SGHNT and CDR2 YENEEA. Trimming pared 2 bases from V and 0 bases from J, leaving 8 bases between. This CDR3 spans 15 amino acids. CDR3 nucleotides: TGTGCCAGCAGCTTATCTCGGGACTCTGGAAACACCATATATTTT. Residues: CASSLSRDSGNTIYF.

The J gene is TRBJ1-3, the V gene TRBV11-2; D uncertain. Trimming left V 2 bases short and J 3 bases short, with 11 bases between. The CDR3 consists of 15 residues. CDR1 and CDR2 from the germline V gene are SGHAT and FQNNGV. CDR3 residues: CASSLRNLGGNTIYF. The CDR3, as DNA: TGTGCCAGCAGCTTACGCAACCTCGGTGGAAACACCATATATTTT.

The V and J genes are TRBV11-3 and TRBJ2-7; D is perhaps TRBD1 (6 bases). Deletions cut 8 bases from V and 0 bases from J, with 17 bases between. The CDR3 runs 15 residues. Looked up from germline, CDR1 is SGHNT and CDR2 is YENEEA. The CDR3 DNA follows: TGTGCCAGCCGCCGGGAAAGCAGGGGCTCCTACGAGCAGTACTTC. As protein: CASRRESRGSYEQYF.

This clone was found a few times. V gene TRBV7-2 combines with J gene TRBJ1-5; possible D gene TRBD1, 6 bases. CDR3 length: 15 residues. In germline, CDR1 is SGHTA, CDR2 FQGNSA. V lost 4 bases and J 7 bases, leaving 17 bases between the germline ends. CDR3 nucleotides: TGTGCCAGCAGCTGGGGGCAGGGCGGAGGCCAGCCCCAGCATTTT. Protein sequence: CASSWGQGGGQPQHF.

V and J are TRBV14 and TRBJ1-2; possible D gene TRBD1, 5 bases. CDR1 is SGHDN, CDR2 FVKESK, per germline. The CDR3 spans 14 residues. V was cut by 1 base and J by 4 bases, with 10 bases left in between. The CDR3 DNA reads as TGTGCCAGCAGCCAAGCGGGGGACCCCTATGGCTACACCTTC. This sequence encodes CASSQAGDPYGYTF.

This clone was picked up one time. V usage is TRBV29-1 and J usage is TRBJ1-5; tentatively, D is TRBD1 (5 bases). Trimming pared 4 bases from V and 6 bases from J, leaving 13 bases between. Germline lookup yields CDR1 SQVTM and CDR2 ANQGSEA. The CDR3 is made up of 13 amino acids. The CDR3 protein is CSVARERSQPQHF. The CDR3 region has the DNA TGCAGCGTTGCCAGGGAAAGGAGTCAGCCCCAGCATTTT.

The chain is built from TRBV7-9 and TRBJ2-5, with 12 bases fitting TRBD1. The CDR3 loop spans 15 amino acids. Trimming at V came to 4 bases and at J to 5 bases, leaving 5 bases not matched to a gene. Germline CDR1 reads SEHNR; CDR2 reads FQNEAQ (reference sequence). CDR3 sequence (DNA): TGTGCCAGCAGCTCGGGGACAGGGGGCTGGGAGACCCAGTACTTC. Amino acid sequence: CASSSGTGGWETQYF. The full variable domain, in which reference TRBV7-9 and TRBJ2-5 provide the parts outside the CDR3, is DTGVSQNPRHKITKRGQNVTFRCDPISEHNRLYWYRQTLGQGPEFLTYFQNEAQLEKSRLLSDRFSAERPKGSFSTLEIQRTEQGDSAMYLCASSSGTGGWETQYFGPGTRLLVL.

CDR3 loop: CASSLMGGTSGRINEQYF. DNA for the CDR3: TGTGCCAGCAGCCTTATGGGAGGGACTAGCGGGAGGATCAACGAGCAGTACTTC. This chain uses TRBV7-8 with TRBJ2-7; 15 nucleotides match TRBD2. The length of the CDR3 is 18 residues. V shed 5 bases, J shed 5 bases, and the junction held 13 bases outside the gene matches. CDR1 and CDR2 (germline): SGHVS, FQNEAQ.